The 9 T cell receptor beta chains presented below share a single source sample, sequenced in a study of cytomegalovirus exposure and HLA in healthy donors. The PCR made use of 60 Vbeta and 13 Jbeta primers. Produced via immunoSEQ multiplex PCR; TCRdb's table is partial and in-frame only. The sample lists about 89,000 clones; less than 80% were seen once. What was sequenced was PBMCs. These receptors all come from a male donor in good health and CMV-seronegative.

This clone was detected only a few times. The chain couples TRBV19 to TRBJ1-1, with D unclear. V lost 5 bases and J lost 3, with 4 bases in between. CDR3 size: 11 residues. CDR1 and CDR2 (germline): LNHDA, SQIVND (reference sequence). CDR3 coding DNA: TGTGCCAGTAGTTATTACACTGAAGCTTTCTTT. Encoded protein: CASSYYTEAFF.

This clone was observed a handful of times. The chain uses TRBV7-2 and TRBJ1-6, with unresolved D. This CDR3 contains 11 residues. The V gene lost 6 bases and the J gene lost 8 bases, with 5 bases spanning the gap. Germline-derived CDR1 and CDR2 are SGHTA and FQGNSA. The chain's CDR3 is CASRGDSPLHF. The DNA for the CDR3 is TGTGCCAGCAGAGGAGATTCACCCCTCCACTTT.

This clone has a handful of counts. The V gene is TRBV14, the J gene TRBJ2-7, with TRBD1 identical over 8 bases. After removal of 4 bases from V and 2 bases from J, the junction contained 4 bases not matched to a gene. The CDR3 sequence is 14 residues long. Germline-derived CDR1 and CDR2 are SGHDN and FVKESK. The CDR3 DNA reads TGTGCCAGCAGCCCCGGGACAGGTCCCTACGAGCAGTACTTC. Translation: CASSPGTGPYEQYF. The variable domain in full, with the rest retrieved from reference TRBV14 and TRBJ2-7, is EAGVTQFPSHSVIEKGQTVTLRCDPISGHDNLYWYRRVMGKEIKFLLHFVKESKQDESGMPNNRFLAERTGGTYSTLKVQPAELEDSGVYFCASSPGTGPYEQYFGPGTRLTVT.

The chain combines TRBV2 with TRBJ2-7; no clear D gene. Per germline, CDR1 SNHLY and CDR2 FYNNEI. V was cut by 7 bases and J by 3 bases, with 13 bases left in between. This CDR3 has 13 amino acids. CDR3 protein: CASNRSAGYEQYF. Here the CDR3 DNA reads TGTGCCAGCAACAGATCAGCCGGCTACGAGCAGTACTTC.

This clone was observed a single time. CDR3 in DNA: TGTGCCAGTGCGCAGGGTAGAGAGACCCAGTACTTC. Translating it yields CASAQGRETQYF. This chain links TRBV19 with TRBJ2-5; D may be TRBD1 (5 bases). The germline V gene has CDR1 LNHDA and CDR2 SQIVND (reference sequence). V lost 8 bases, J lost 4 bases, and 11 bases lay in between. The CDR3 covers 12 residues. Variable domain in full (rest from reference TRBV19 and TRBJ2-5): DGGITQSPKYLFRKEGQNVTLSCEQNLNHDAMYWYRQDPGQGLRLIYYSQIVNDFQKGDIAEGYSVSREKKESFPLTVTSAQKNPTAFYLCASAQGRETQYFGPGTRLLVL.

This clone was picked up a small number of times. In DNA form, the CDR3 reads TGCGCCAGCAGCCCCCCCGGGGGGAATGGCTACACCTTC. Protein sequence: CASSPPGGNGYTF. The gene calls are TRBV5-1 and TRBJ1-2, with a tentative D call TRBD1 (5 bases). Looked up from germline, CDR1 is SGHRS and CDR2 is YFSETQ. V gave up 4 bases and J gave up 6 bases, with 13 bases separating them. The CDR3 consists of 13 residues. The variable domain in full, completed from reference TRBV5-1 and TRBJ1-2, reads KAGVTQTPRYLIKTRGQQVTLSCSPISGHRSVSWYQQTPGQGLQFLFEYFSETQRNKGNFPGRFSGRQFSNSRSEMNVSTLELGDSALYLCASSPPGGNGYTFGSGTRLTVV.

The gene calls are TRBV28 and TRBJ2-3, with TRBD2 as a possible D gene (5 bases). CDR3 length equals 11 residues. The V gene's germline CDR1 is MDHEN and CDR2 SYDVKM. Trimming removed 3 bases at V and 9 bases at J, with 7 bases between. The CDR3 bases are TGTGCCAGCAGTTTTGAGGGCACGCAGTATTTT. This sequence encodes CASSFEGTQYF.

The J gene is TRBJ2-1, the V gene TRBV7-2; TRBD1 is a possible D gene (5 bases). This CDR3 region has 12 residues. The V end lost 7 bases, the J end lost 7 bases, and 11 bases lay between the germline ends. Germline CDR1 SGHTA, CDR2 FQGNSA. CDR3: CASTTQGNEQFF. The CDR3 nucleotides read TGTGCCAGCACCACCCAGGGAAATGAGCAGTTCTTC.

The chain combines TRBV7-2 with TRBJ1-2; unclear D gene. With 5 bases removed from V and 8 bases from J, the gap between germline ends came to 18 bases. Germline lookup yields CDR1 SGHTA and CDR2 FQGNSA. The CDR3 runs to 14 residues. The CDR3 sequence: CASSLQWVGEGYTF. The DNA for the CDR3 is TGTGCCAGCAGCCTTCAATGGGTGGGAGAGGGCTACACCTTC.